Presented here are 10 T cell receptor beta chains from one specimen sequenced in a study of beta chain features in type 1 diabetes. Study-wide results and limits: Among patients with Type 1 diabetes, TCRB CDR3s were moderately but significantly shorter in every one of the four CD4+ subsets.

Reverse transcription of all isolated RNA meant that expressed TCRB transcripts were sequenced. TCRdb keeps only in-frame clones here, not all; method: immunoSEQ multiplex PCR. This table holds 300,000 or so clones, roughly 13% found once. These receptors' targets are unknown. Input material: naive CD4+ T cells from blood. Receptors were obtained from a man aged 30 to 45 with type 1 diabetes.

The sample holds a few counts of this clone. This sequence joins TRBV5-4 and TRBJ2-3, with 12 nucleotides matching TRBD2. CDR3 size: 16 residues. Germline V gene lookup returns CDR1 SGHNT and CDR2 YYREEE (reference sequence). Trimming removed 4 bases from V and 8 bases from J; junction bases left unmatched: 11. Written as DNA, the CDR3 is TGTGCCAGCAGCCCGAAGACTAGCGGGAGTTTGGCTACGCAGTATTTT. Its protein is CASSPKTSGSLATQYF. The full variable domain, completed using reference TRBV5-4 and TRBJ2-3, is ETGVTQSPTHLIKTRGQQVTLRCSSQSGHNTVSWYQQALGQGPQFIFQYYREEENGRGNFPPRFSGLQFPNYSSELNVNALELDDSALYLCASSPKTSGSLATQYFGPGTRLTVL.

This clone was observed a few times. The chain links TRBV28 to TRBJ2-3; D may be TRBD1 (5 bases). The germline V and J ends were trimmed by 8 bases and 2 bases, with 17 bases remaining between them. CDR3 length: 15 amino acids. Germline loops: CDR1 MDHEN, CDR2 SYDVKM. CDR3 sequence reads: CASLTASTSTDTQYF. DNA of the CDR3: TGTGCCAGCCTGACAGCGAGTACTTCCACAGATACGCAGTATTTT.

This clone turned up a few times. The gene calls are TRBV29-1 and TRBJ1-1; maybe TRBD1 (5 bases). CDR3 length: 13 residues. CDR1 is SQVTM and CDR2 is ANQGSEA in the germline V gene. V was cut by 7 bases and J by 4 bases, with 16 bases left in between. The CDR3 loop reads CSGTRGRITEAFF. The CDR3 bases are TGCAGCGGGACAAGGGGAAGGATCACTGAAGCTTTCTTT.

The chain employs TRBV6-5 and TRBJ2-1; D not resolved. Germline assignment: CDR1 MNHEY and CDR2 SVGAGI. Trimming shortened V by 8 bases and J by 10 bases, and 18 bases separated the two germline ends. This CDR3 contains 13 residues. Here the CDR3 reads CASGWARVREQFF. The CDR3 DNA follows: TGTGCCAGCGGATGGGCCCGAGTTCGAGAGCAGTTCTTC.

The rearrangement joins TRBV29-1 to TRBJ2-7, with unresolved D. Germline V lookup: CDR1 SQVTM, CDR2 ANQGSEA. V dropped 0 bases and J dropped 4 bases, with 13 bases sitting between them. The CDR3 length is 14 residues. CDR3 DNA sequence: TGCAGCGTTGAAGATCGAGGCAGAGGATACGAGCAGTACTTC. Translated, it gives CSVEDRGRGYEQYF.

Only a few counts were recorded for this clone. The CDR3 sequence is CASKIGRDSYNEQFF. Here the CDR3 DNA reads TGTGCCAGCAAAATCGGGAGGGACTCCTACAATGAGCAGTTCTTC. This chain uses TRBV2 with TRBJ2-1; 8 positions agree with TRBD2. CDR3 length equals 15 residues. V was pared by 7 bases and J by 0 bases, with 5 bases of the junction left unmatched. In germline, CDR1 is SNHLY, CDR2 FYNNEI.

This chain links TRBV7-3 with TRBJ2-7; 8 bases fit TRBD1. Per the germline V gene, CDR1 is SGHTA and CDR2 is FQGTGA. V was pared by 2 bases and J by 4 bases, with 7 bases of the junction left unmatched. This CDR3 region has 15 residues. DNA of the CDR3: TGTGCCAGCAGCTTAGCCCCAGGACAGGGTTACGAGCAGTACTTC. It codes for CASSLAPGQGYEQYF.

This clone has more than one count but fewer than ten. The chain joins TRBV14 to TRBJ2-1; a weak D match, TRBD1 (7 bases). With 4 bases removed from V and 8 bases from J, the gap between germline ends came to 21 bases. This CDR3 has 16 residues. The germline V gene encodes CDR1 SGHDN and CDR2 FVKESK. The CDR3 DNA reads as TGTGCCAGCAGCCTGCGCCGACAGGGAGGTTTTGATGAGCAGTTCTTC. This encodes CASSLRRQGGFDEQFF.

This chain joins TRBV7-3 and TRBJ2-2; weak D call: TRBD2 (6 bases). The V gene's germline CDR1 is SGHTA and CDR2 FQGTGA. The CDR3 covers 16 residues. Trimming removed 5 bases at V and 0 bases at J, with 13 bases between. The CDR3 here is CASSLMGGTNTGELFF. The CDR3 DNA sequence: TGTGCCAGCAGCCTCATGGGGGGAACGAACACCGGGGAGCTGTTTTTT.

The chain recombines TRBV27 with TRBJ1-2, with 7 bases aligning to TRBD1. Trimming cost V 5 bases and J 6 bases; bases outside gene matches: 12. The CDR3 spans 15 residues. The germline V gene has CDR1 MNHEY and CDR2 SMNVEV (reference sequence). CDR3 coding DNA: TGTGCCAGCAGTAGAATAACCGACAGGGTAGATGGCTACACCTTC. It encodes CASSRITDRVDGYTF.